Listed below are T cell receptor beta chains from one sample, sequenced in a study of CD8 T cells in Susac syndrome. Each CDR3 protein gets one entry after TCRdb re-called the immunoSEQ multiplex PCR reads with MiXCR. The table lists around 150,000 distinct CDR3 sequences, less than 95% of them singletons. Sequences were obtained from CD4+ T cells from PBMCs. These receptors came from a human donor with multiple sclerosis. The CDR3 runs from the conserved cysteine through the conserved F or W. The order of the fields is D gene, clone size, J gene, V gene, CDR3 DNA, CDR3 protein. The D gene is left open where the match is weak. A clone size is listed for some rows: how often the clone was seen (once, few, many), or a class if it is expanded.

D gene: NA
clone size: NA
J gene: TRBJ2-5
V gene: TRBV7-2
CDR3 DNA: TGTGCCAGCAGCTCCGCCCCTACCGGGGAGACCCAGTACTTC
CDR3 protein: CASSSAPTGETQYF

D gene: TRBD1
clone size: NA
J gene: TRBJ1-1
V gene: TRBV20-1
CDR3 DNA: TGCAGTGCTGGCGGACAGGGCAACATGAACACTGAAGCTTTCTTT
CDR3 protein: CSAGGQGNMNTEAFF

D gene: NA
clone size: NA
J gene: TRBJ1-2
V gene: TRBV20-1
CDR3 DNA: TGCAGTGCTACAGGGCTCCCGAACTATGGCTACACCTTC
CDR3 protein: CSATGLPNYGYTF

D gene: NA
clone size: NA
J gene: TRBJ1-2
V gene: TRBV2
CDR3 DNA: TGTGCCAGCAGTGTGGAGGGCGGCGGCTACACCTTC
CDR3 protein: CASSVEGGGYTF

D gene: NA
clone size: NA
J gene: TRBJ2-3
V gene: TRBV7-2
CDR3 DNA: TGTGCCAGCAGCTTATCTTGGACAGATACGCAGTATTTT
CDR3 protein: CASSLSWTDTQYF

D gene: NA
clone size: NA
J gene: TRBJ1-1
V gene: TRBV5-4
CDR3 DNA: TGTGCCAGCAGCGCAGATCAGGCGAACACTGAAGCTTTCTTT
CDR3 protein: CASSADQANTEAFF

D gene: TRBD2
clone size: NA
J gene: TRBJ2-3
V gene: TRBV30
CDR3 DNA: TGTGCCTGGGAGGATAGCGGGAGGGCCAAAGATACGCAGTATTTT
CDR3 protein: CAWEDSGRAKDTQYF

D gene: NA
clone size: once
J gene: TRBJ1-1
V gene: TRBV7-2
CDR3 DNA: TGTGCCAGCAGCTTGGGGGGACACACTGAAGCTTTCTTT
CDR3 protein: CASSLGGHTEAFF

D gene: NA
clone size: NA
J gene: TRBJ1-1
V gene: TRBV2
CDR3 DNA: TGTGCCAGCAGTGTACAGATCTCCACTGAAGCTTTCTTT
CDR3 protein: CASSVQISTEAFF

D gene: TRBD1
clone size: few
J gene: TRBJ2-6
V gene: TRBV6-4
CDR3 DNA: TGTGCCAGCAGTGATACCGGGACAGGGCCCAACGTCCTGACTTTC
CDR3 protein: CASSDTGTGPNVLTF

D gene: NA
clone size: NA
J gene: TRBJ2-2
V gene: TRBV4-1
CDR3 DNA: TGCGCCAGCAGCAAGCTATGGCTCACCGGGGAGCTGTTTTTT
CDR3 protein: CASSKLWLTGELFF

D gene: NA
clone size: NA
J gene: TRBJ1-5
V gene: TRBV29-1
CDR3 DNA: TGCAGCGTACGGGTGGGGAGTCAGCCCCAGCATTTT
CDR3 protein: CSVRVGSQPQHF

D gene: NA
clone size: NA
J gene: TRBJ1-1
V gene: TRBV25-1
CDR3 DNA: TGTGCCAGCAGTGAACCGCGCGGGGGGGACACTGAAGCTTTCTTT
CDR3 protein: CASSEPRGGDTEAFF

D gene: NA
clone size: NA
J gene: TRBJ2-7
V gene: TRBV20-1
CDR3 DNA: TGCAGTGCTCTACAGCCGCCATACGAGCAGTACTTC
CDR3 protein: CSALQPPYEQYF

D gene: NA
clone size: NA
J gene: TRBJ1-4
V gene: TRBV25-1
CDR3 DNA: TGTGCCAGCACCCCCTCTCGGGGTGTTGCTAATGAAAAACTGTTTTTT
CDR3 protein: CASTPSRGVANEKLFF

D gene: TRBD1
clone size: NA
J gene: TRBJ1-5
V gene: TRBV15
CDR3 DNA: TGTGCCAGCGGACAGGGGGTTAAGGTCAATCAGCCCCAGCATTTT
CDR3 protein: CASGQGVKVNQPQHF

D gene: TRBD1
clone size: NA
J gene: TRBJ1-1
V gene: TRBV4-2
CDR3 DNA: TGTGCCAGCAGCCAAGACAGGGGGAAGAATGAAGCTTTCTTT
CDR3 protein: CASSQDRGKNEAFF

D gene: NA
clone size: NA
J gene: TRBJ2-5
V gene: TRBV6-5
CDR3 DNA: TGTGCCAGCACCCTGAGAGGGAGTCGGACCCAGTACTTC
CDR3 protein: CASTLRGSRTQYF

D gene: NA
clone size: once
J gene: TRBJ2-1
V gene: TRBV3-1
CDR3 DNA: TGTGCCAGCAGCCAAGATACCGGACACTGGCGCAATGAGCAGTTCTTC
CDR3 protein: CASSQDTGHWRNEQFF

D gene: NA
clone size: once
J gene: TRBJ2-6
V gene: TRBV6-5
CDR3 DNA: TGTGCCAGCAGTTACTCTTGGACCGCGTCTGGGGCCAACGTCCTGACTTTC
CDR3 protein: CASSYSWTASGANVLTF

D gene: TRBD1
clone size: once
J gene: TRBJ1-2
V gene: TRBV29-1
CDR3 DNA: TGCAGCGTAAGGACAGGGGACTTGTATGGCTACACCTTC
CDR3 protein: CSVRTGDLYGYTF

D gene: NA
clone size: NA
J gene: TRBJ1-5
V gene: TRBV27
CDR3 DNA: TGTGCCAGCGGGGGTTTAACGGCTCAGCCCCAGCATTTT
CDR3 protein: CASGGLTAQPQHF

D gene: NA
clone size: NA
J gene: TRBJ2-4
V gene: TRBV6-1
CDR3 DNA: TGTGCCAGCAGTGAAGTTTGGGGAAACATTCAGTACTTC
CDR3 protein: CASSEVWGNIQYF

D gene: NA
clone size: NA
J gene: TRBJ2-2
V gene: TRBV19
CDR3 DNA: TGTGCCAGTACTCCCCTCTCTGGGGGTACGGCCGGGGAGCTGTTTTTT
CDR3 protein: CASTPLSGGTAGELFF

D gene: NA
clone size: NA
J gene: TRBJ2-7
V gene: TRBV29-1
CDR3 DNA: TGCAGCGTTTTTTTCGAGCAGTACTTC
CDR3 protein: CSVFFEQYF

D gene: TRBD1
clone size: NA
J gene: TRBJ1-5
V gene: TRBV3-1
CDR3 DNA: TGTGCCAGCAGCGGGACAGACAATCAGCCCCAGCATTTT
CDR3 protein: CASSGTDNQPQHF

D gene: NA
clone size: once
J gene: TRBJ2-5
V gene: TRBV4-1
CDR3 DNA: TGCGCCAGCAGCCATTCTGCGAACGGGGAGACCCAGTACTTC
CDR3 protein: CASSHSANGETQYF

D gene: NA
clone size: NA
J gene: TRBJ1-2
V gene: TRBV28
CDR3 DNA: TGTGCCAGCAGTTTACCCGACTCGGGCCTCAAAAGCTACACCTTC
CDR3 protein: CASSLPDSGLKSYTF

D gene: TRBD1
clone size: NA
J gene: TRBJ1-5
V gene: TRBV6-1
CDR3 DNA: TGTGCCAGCAGTGAGGCAGGGGGCCTCGACGGCAATCAGCCCCAGCATTTT
CDR3 protein: CASSEAGGLDGNQPQHF

D gene: NA
clone size: NA
J gene: TRBJ2-3
V gene: TRBV5-1
CDR3 DNA: TGCGCCAGCAGCTTGGATTCCAGCACAGATACGCAGTATTTT
CDR3 protein: CASSLDSSTDTQYF

D gene: NA
clone size: NA
J gene: TRBJ1-1
V gene: TRBV29-1
CDR3 DNA: TGCAGCGTCACCTTCGTCATGAACACTGAAGCTTTCTTT
CDR3 protein: CSVTFVMNTEAFF

D gene: NA
clone size: NA
J gene: TRBJ1-4
V gene: TRBV3-1
CDR3 DNA: TGTGCCAGCAGGCGGAGGGATGAAAAACTGTTTTTT
CDR3 protein: CASRRRDEKLFF

D gene: NA
clone size: NA
J gene: TRBJ1-5
V gene: TRBV6-6
CDR3 DNA: TGTGCCAGCAGTTGGGGTCCCGATCAGCCCCAGCATTTT
CDR3 protein: CASSWGPDQPQHF

D gene: NA
clone size: few
J gene: TRBJ1-5
V gene: TRBV7-9
CDR3 DNA: TGTGCCAGCAGCTTGGGGGGGAGTCAGCCCCAGCATTTT
CDR3 protein: CASSLGGSQPQHF

D gene: NA
clone size: NA
J gene: TRBJ1-5
V gene: TRBV5-1
CDR3 DNA: TGCGCCAGCAGCTTAGGACACAGCAATCAGCCCCAGCATTTT
CDR3 protein: CASSLGHSNQPQHF

D gene: NA
clone size: NA
J gene: TRBJ2-5
V gene: TRBV25-1
CDR3 DNA: TGTGCCAGCAGTGGTCGAGAGACCCAGTACTTC
CDR3 protein: CASSGRETQYF

D gene: NA
clone size: NA
J gene: TRBJ1-1
V gene: TRBV30
CDR3 DNA: TGTGCCTGGGCCTCGGGACACCCGAACACTGAAGCTTTCTTT
CDR3 protein: CAWASGHPNTEAFF

D gene: NA
clone size: NA
J gene: TRBJ1-1
V gene: TRBV29-1
CDR3 DNA: TGCAGCGTGGCCTCGGGGCAGGGCACTGAAGCTTTCTTT
CDR3 protein: CSVASGQGTEAFF

D gene: TRBD2
clone size: once
J gene: TRBJ2-7
V gene: TRBV7-2
CDR3 DNA: TGTGCCAGCAGCTTACATCGGGAGGGCCGCGTCGAGCAGTACTTC
CDR3 protein: CASSLHREGRVEQYF

D gene: NA
clone size: NA
J gene: TRBJ2-3
V gene: TRBV7-9
CDR3 DNA: TGTGCCAGCAGCCGGACGGGGGACACAGATACGCAGTATTTT
CDR3 protein: CASSRTGDTDTQYF

D gene: NA
clone size: NA
J gene: TRBJ2-5
V gene: TRBV27
CDR3 DNA: TGTGCCAGCAGTTTGAGGTACGGAGAGACCCAGTACTTC
CDR3 protein: CASSLRYGETQYF

D gene: NA
clone size: NA
J gene: TRBJ2-3
V gene: TRBV5-4
CDR3 DNA: TGTGCCAGCAGCTTGGCCCCGGGTACGCAGTATTTT
CDR3 protein: CASSLAPGTQYF

D gene: NA
clone size: NA
J gene: TRBJ1-1
V gene: TRBV20-1
CDR3 DNA: TGCAGTATTCTTAATGCGAGGCGAGGAAGTGAAGCTTTCTTT
CDR3 protein: CSILNARRGSEAFF

D gene: TRBD2
clone size: NA
J gene: TRBJ2-7
V gene: TRBV14
CDR3 DNA: TGTGCCAGCAGCCAACGAGGCGGGAGACCCGAGCAGTACTTC
CDR3 protein: CASSQRGGRPEQYF

D gene: TRBD1
clone size: NA
J gene: TRBJ1-5
V gene: TRBV5-6
CDR3 DNA: TGTGCCAGCAGCTTAGGGACAGTTGGGGCTCAGCCCCAGCATTTT
CDR3 protein: CASSLGTVGAQPQHF

D gene: TRBD1
clone size: NA
J gene: TRBJ1-1
V gene: TRBV29-1
CDR3 DNA: TGCAGCGTTGGTAGGGACAGAGGAAACCAAGCTTTCTTT
CDR3 protein: CSVGRDRGNQAFF

D gene: TRBD1
clone size: NA
J gene: TRBJ1-2
V gene: TRBV29-1
CDR3 DNA: TGCAGCGTTGACGAGGGGGCCTATGGCTACACCTTC
CDR3 protein: CSVDEGAYGYTF

D gene: NA
clone size: NA
J gene: TRBJ2-3
V gene: TRBV25-1
CDR3 DNA: TGTGCCAGCAAGTTAGGGGGAGGAGATACGCAGTATTTT
CDR3 protein: CASKLGGGDTQYF

D gene: TRBD1
clone size: few
J gene: TRBJ2-7
V gene: TRBV3-1
CDR3 DNA: TGTGCCAGCAGCCAAGAGGGACAGGGATCATACGAGCAGTACTTC
CDR3 protein: CASSQEGQGSYEQYF

D gene: NA
clone size: NA
J gene: TRBJ1-2
V gene: TRBV24-1
CDR3 DNA: TGTGCCACCAGTGCAGAAGACTATGGCTACACCTTC
CDR3 protein: CATSAEDYGYTF

D gene: NA
clone size: NA
J gene: TRBJ2-6
V gene: TRBV19
CDR3 DNA: TGTGCCAGTACCCACTCTGGGGCCAACGTCCTGACTTTC
CDR3 protein: CASTHSGANVLTF

D gene: TRBD2
clone size: NA
J gene: TRBJ2-1
V gene: TRBV3-1
CDR3 DNA: TGTGCCAGCAGCCCCCAGATAGCGGGCAATGAGCAGTTCTTC
CDR3 protein: CASSPQIAGNEQFF

D gene: NA
clone size: NA
J gene: TRBJ2-3
V gene: TRBV30
CDR3 DNA: TGTGCCTGGAGACTTGGGTCCTCTAGCACAGATACGCAGTATTTT
CDR3 protein: CAWRLGSSSTDTQYF

D gene: NA
clone size: NA
J gene: TRBJ2-5
V gene: TRBV12-3/TRBV12-4
CDR3 DNA: TGTGCCAGCAGTCCAAGACAGATCCGTGAGACCCAGTACTTC
CDR3 protein: CASSPRQIRETQYF

D gene: NA
clone size: NA
J gene: TRBJ1-5
V gene: TRBV10-3
CDR3 DNA: TGTGCCATCACGCCGGGGCAGGATCAGCCCCAGCATTTT
CDR3 protein: CAITPGQDQPQHF